This T cell receptor beta chain was sequenced during a study of shared clonotypes between healthy human individuals. V was clipped by 11 bases and J by 4 bases; unmatched bases: 8. Germline CDR1 and CDR2: MDHEN and SYDVKM. This CDR3 region has 13 residues. Profiling relied on immunoSEQ multiplex PCR, and the TCRdb table lists in-frame clones only, not all of them. Of roughly 2.2 million clones in the sample, 85% to 95% were seen once. Overall study findings and caveats: Clonotypes shared by all four sorted-subset donors had higher generation probabilities than non-shared clonotypes. Several donors held about 4.6% of naive CD4 clonotypes in common.

On this clone itself: Its antigen is unknown.

Sequenced: naive CD4+ T cells from PBMCs. Subset meaning: CD45RA+ positively selected. The receptor was isolated from a man aged 18 to 35 in good health. Some clones in this sample may be carry-over from other donors' samples. The rearrangement joins TRBV28 to TRBJ2-7; 10 nucleotides line up with TRBD2. CDR3 DNA sequence: TGTGCCCATAGCGGACTAGCGGATTACGAGCAGTACTTC. Translation gives CAHSGLADYEQYF.